This T cell receptor beta chain was sequenced for a study of long-term antiretroviral therapy in people with HIV. The CDR3 is made up of 17 amino acids. Whole-study results and caveats: When set beside controls, HIV repertoires had CDR3 length ranges that were narrower.

Sequencing relied on immunoSEQ assay v3.0, run at survey level. A target of about 40,000-55,000 T-cell genomes per sample was set for sequencing. Sequenced by immunoSEQ multiplex PCR; TCRdb stores in-frame clones only, minus some. The sample carries just over 35,000 clones, just under 95% recorded once. Points on this clone: Its specificity is not known.

The source material was unsorted PBMCs, sampled 4.1 years after starting antiretroviral therapy. The TCR was taken from a woman aged 45-65 years with HIV. The chain links TRBV12-2 to TRBJ1-2; TRBD1 is the table's D call and was not checked against the DNA. TRBV12-2 is marked as a pseudogene. The CDR3 sequence is CASRLGTGGVRNYGYTF. CDR3 in DNA: TGTGCAAGTCGCTTAGGGACAGGAGGGGTTAGGAACTATGGCTACACCTTC.